This TCR beta chain is from a study of T-cell reconstitution after alpha-beta-depleted transplantation in children. Study-wide findings and caveats: In some patients, recipient T cells and intrathymic progenitors surviving conditioning explained high day-60 diversity. Alpha-beta T cells present about two months after transplant were reported to originate from several hundred expanded graft clones.

Of note for this clonotype: Its antigen is as yet unknown. One end of the junction is discordant with germline, which a read error may explain.

The CDR3 extends over 16 amino acids. For TCRbeta, the library was prepared with unique molecular identifiers. Each CDR3 protein is one row after TCRdb ran MiXCR on the PCR reads. The sample includes hundreds of thousands of distinct CDR3 sequences, around a sixth seen only once; the top ten take around 44%. This receptor was taken from a male patient between 2 and 9 years old who had a stem cell transplant for acute lymphoblastic leukemia, so the T cells may come from the graft donor. The sequencing used PBMCs, mostly from graft donor cells, collected 360 days after TCRalphabeta/CD19-depleted stem cell transplant. The chain is built from TRBV12-3 or TRBV12-4 and TRBJ2-3; 8 positions agree with TRBD1. The CDR3 is CTSSLGQQGGTDTQYF. In DNA, the CDR3 is TGTACCAGCAGTTTAGGTCAACAGGGGGGCACAGATACGCAGTATTTT.